A single sample gave rise to the 28 T cell receptor beta chains below, sequenced in a study of shared clonotypes between healthy human individuals. Some clones are missing from TCRdb's copy, which holds only in-frame ones; the method was immunoSEQ multiplex PCR. The table lists more than 550,000 clones, 90% of them singletons. The sequencing input was memory CD8+ T cells from PBMCs. Subset defined: CD45RO+ cells pooled with CCR7-negative TemRA cells. These receptors all come from a man younger than 35 in good health. Some clones in this sample may be carry-over from other donors' samples.

This clone was recorded only once. Without the conserved terminal phenylalanine or tryptophan, this CDR3 likely stems from a read error. No DNA is shown, since the ends of the CDR3 on it are uncertain; the CDR3 is the one TCRdb lists. The genes are TRBV15 and TRBJ2-3; TRBD1 was called by the table and not checked on the DNA. Looked up from germline, CDR1 is LNHNV and CDR2 is YYDKDF (reference sequence). The CDR3 comprises 14 residues, both ends counted. The CDR3 is CATSRGGSRDSRVC.

The V call is TRBV5-6, the J call TRBJ2-3; TRBD1 agrees at 7 bases. The germline V gene encodes CDR1 SGHDT and CDR2 YYEEEE. The CDR3 has 14 amino acids. Trimming took 1 base from V and 2 from J; bases not matched to a gene: 1. The CDR3 sequence: CASSLTGVTDTQYF. The CDR3, as DNA: TGTGCCAGCAGCTTGACAGGGGTCACAGATACGCAGTATTTT.

This clone was observed a single time. The chain links TRBV28 to TRBJ2-3; 11 bases are a match to TRBD2. CDR1 MDHEN and CDR2 SYDVKM come from the germline V gene. With 5 bases clipped from V and 4 bases from J, the junction kept 5 bases outside the gene matches. The CDR3 loop spans 15 amino acids. CDR3 DNA: TGTGCCAGCAGTCTATCTAGCGGGAGGTCAGATACGCAGTATTTT. It translates to CASSLSSGRSDTQYF.

The chain has TRBV7-9 and TRBJ2-6; D might be TRBD1 (6 bases). Germline CDR1 is SEHNR and CDR2 is FQNEAQ (reference sequence). This CDR3 spans 15 amino acids. The germline V and J ends were trimmed by 5 bases and 3 bases, with 11 bases remaining between them. This CDR3 reads CASSPRTDGANVLTF. The DNA of the CDR3 is TGTGCCAGCAGCCCAAGGACAGATGGGGCCAACGTCCTGACTTTC.

This chain joins TRBV7-9 and TRBJ2-5, with a possible D match to TRBD2 (6 bases). Germline CDR1 and CDR2: SEHNR and FQNEAQ (reference sequence). Deletions cut 1 base from V and 4 bases from J, with 7 bases between. The CDR3 has 13 amino acids. The CDR3 nucleotides read TGTGCCAGCAGCTTAGATAGCGGAGAGACCCAGTACTTC. This sequence encodes CASSLDSGETQYF.

The gene calls are TRBV4-1 and TRBJ1-1; 9 bases are a match to TRBD1. The V and J ends lost 0 bases and 11 bases, in that order; junction bases with no gene match: 13. Germline V gene data show CDR1 as MGHRA and CDR2 as YSYEKL. The CDR3 length is 16 residues. CDR3 sequence reads: CASSQDRTGARVGAFF. The CDR3 nucleotides are TGCGCCAGCAGCCAAGATAGGACAGGGGCGAGGGTCGGGGCTTTCTTT.

The gene calls are TRBV6-6 and TRBJ1-1; D is unresolved. The length of the CDR3 is 12 residues. V lost 6 bases and J 3 bases, leaving 8 bases between the germline ends. Germline-derived CDR1 and CDR2 are MNHNY and SVGAGI (reference sequence). The CDR3 DNA follows: TGTGCCAGCAGCCTAGGTTACACTGAAGCTTTCTTT. Translating it yields CASSLGYTEAFF.

The count of this clone is one. This chain links TRBV25-1 with TRBJ2-5, with 11 bases matching TRBD2. CDR1 is MGHDK and CDR2 is SYGVNS in the germline V gene. V shed 6 bases and J 3 bases; nucleotides not matched to a gene: 6. The CDR3 contains 15 residues. CDR3 bases: TGTGCCAGCAGCGCGCCACTAGCGGGAGAAGAGACCCAGTACTTC. The encoded protein is CASSAPLAGEETQYF.

The chain has TRBV5-1 and TRBJ1-2; D not certain. Trimming pared 0 bases from V and 0 bases from J, leaving 9 bases between. The CDR3 extends over 15 amino acids. Germline CDR1 is SGHRS and CDR2 is YFSETQ. The CDR3 sequence is CASSLVADPNYGYTF. The CDR3 coding sequence is TGCGCCAGCAGCTTGGTGGCGGATCCTAACTATGGCTACACCTTC. The entire variable domain, with the rest obtained from reference TRBV5-1 and TRBJ1-2, is as follows: KAGVTQTPRYLIKTRGQQVTLSCSPISGHRSVSWYQQTPGQGLQFLFEYFSETQRNKGNFPGRFSGRQFSNSRSEMNVSTLELGDSALYLCASSLVADPNYGYTFGSGTRLTVV.

This clone was observed a single time. This sequence joins TRBV5-4 and TRBJ2-1; 12 bases align to TRBD2. With 4 bases clipped from V and 8 bases from J, the junction kept 7 bases outside the gene matches. Per germline, CDR1 SGHNT and CDR2 YYREEE (reference sequence). This CDR3 has 15 amino acids. CDR3 loop: CASSRLAGAWYEQFF. CDR3 DNA sequence: TGTGCCAGCAGCCGACTAGCGGGAGCATGGTATGAGCAGTTCTTC.

The J gene is TRBJ2-3, the V gene TRBV2; 7 nucleotides align to TRBD1. The CDR3 runs 14 residues. Germline assignment: CDR1 SNHLY and CDR2 FYNNEI. Trimming at V came to 9 bases and at J to 2 bases, leaving 8 bases not matched to a gene. CDR3 in DNA: TGTGCCAGTCCCGGACAGGACAACACAGATACGCAGTATTTT. Encoded protein: CASPGQDNTDTQYF.

The chain combines TRBV28 with TRBJ1-4; D unresolved. The V gene's germline CDR1 is MDHEN and CDR2 SYDVKM. V lost 6 bases and J 4 bases, leaving 15 bases between the germline ends. The CDR3 is 15 residues long. The DNA for the CDR3 is TGTGCCAGCAGGTTTGCGCCGGTTAATAATGAAAAACTGTTTTTT. Its translation is CASRFAPVNNEKLFF.

The V gene is TRBV6-5, the J gene TRBJ2-7; 11 nucleotides agree with TRBD2. Germline V gene sequence: CDR1 MNHEY, CDR2 SVGAGI. The CDR3 loop spans 16 amino acids. Trimming took 0 bases from V and 5 from J; bases not matched to a gene: 6. The CDR3 DNA is TGTGCCAGCAGTTACTCGAGTAGCGGGAGGGCAAACGAGCAGTACTTC. Its translation is CASSYSSSGRANEQYF.

This sequence joins TRBV6-1 and TRBJ2-7, with TRBD1 identical over 7 bases. V trimming: 3 bases; J trimming: 4 bases; junction bases outside the gene matches: 9. The germline gives CDR1 MNHNS, CDR2 SASEGT. The length of the CDR3 is 15 residues. CDR3 sequence (DNA): TGTGCCAGCAGTGATTTCGGGACAGAGATTTACGAGCAGTACTTC. This codes for CASSDFGTEIYEQYF.

The chain links TRBV5-4 to TRBJ1-2, with D possibly being TRBD1 (5 bases). The CDR3 loop spans 15 amino acids. The V and J ends lost 0 bases and 3 bases respectively, with 12 bases between them. Per germline, CDR1 SGHNT and CDR2 YYREEE (reference sequence). This CDR3 is CASSLAVQGHYGYTF. As DNA, the CDR3 is TGTGCCAGCAGCTTGGCCGTGCAGGGCCACTATGGCTACACCTTC.

In its sample, this clone was seen once. The gene calls are TRBV19 and TRBJ1-2; 9 bases line up with TRBD1. V was clipped by 7 bases and J by 2 bases; unmatched bases: 8. This CDR3 is built from 15 residues. The germline CDR1 and CDR2 sequences are LNHDA and SQIVND (reference sequence). As DNA, the CDR3 is TGTGCCAGTAATGTGAGGACAGGGGACAACTATGGCTACACCTTC. This encodes CASNVRTGDNYGYTF.

CDR3 region: CASSHARDRDKNIQYF. The CDR3 DNA follows: TGCGCCAGCAGCCACGCCCGGGACAGGGACAAAAACATTCAGTACTTC. The chain uses TRBV4-1 and TRBJ2-4; TRBD1 matches 9 bases. V trimming: 3 bases; J trimming: 3 bases; junction bases outside the gene matches: 6. This CDR3 region has 16 residues. The germline V gene encodes CDR1 MGHRA and CDR2 YSYEKL.

This chain uses TRBV9 with TRBJ1-1, with TRBD1 as a possible D gene (5 bases). The CDR3 covers 14 residues. From germline, CDR1 is SGDLS and CDR2 YYNGEE. Trimming cost V 3 bases and J 1 base, with 10 bases left between them. The CDR3 DNA is TGTGCCAGCAGCGCAGGGTGGGGGAACACTGAAGCTTTCTTT. This translates into CASSAGWGNTEAFF.

In this sample, this clone turned up once. This sequence joins TRBV5-6 and TRBJ2-3; D unresolved. Germline-derived CDR1 and CDR2 are SGHDT and YYEEEE. Trimming took off 2 bases at V and 1 base at J, with 5 bases between the two ends. This CDR3 region has 13 residues. The CDR3 protein is CASSFWGTDTQYF. In nucleotides, the CDR3 is TGTGCCAGCAGCTTCTGGGGCACAGATACGCAGTATTTT. Complete variable domain (other parts from reference TRBV5-6 and TRBJ2-3): DAGVTQSPTHLIKTRGQQVTLRCSPKSGHDTVSWYQQALGQGPQFIFQYYEEEERQRGNFPDRFSGHQFPNYSSELNVNALLLGDSALYLCASSFWGTDTQYFGPGTRLTVL.

The genes are TRBV27 and TRBJ2-5; D is perhaps TRBD1 (5 bases). Trimming shortened V by 5 bases and J by 9 bases, and 19 bases separated the two germline ends. CDR3 length: 14 residues. The germline gives CDR1 MNHEY, CDR2 SMNVEV (reference sequence). The CDR3 coding sequence is TGTGCCAGCAGTCCCCTCTGGGGCGCTGGAGCCCAGTACTTC. It yields the protein CASSPLWGAGAQYF.

On this clone: This likely reflects a read error, since a far larger clone is one base away. The chain recombines TRBV28 with TRBJ2-2, with D perhaps assigned TRBD1 or TRBD2 (5 bases each). CDR1 and CDR2 (germline): MDHEN, SYDVKM. The CDR3 covers 15 residues. Trimming left V 0 bases short and J 6 bases short, with 11 bases between. The CDR3: CASSLWASRAGELFF. The CDR3 DNA sequence: TGTGCCAGCAGTTTATGGGCTAGCAGGGCCGGGGAGCTGTTTTTT.

The chain uses TRBV6-6 and TRBJ1-2; D remains ambiguous. Germline V gene sequence: CDR1 MNHNY, CDR2 SVGAGI (reference sequence). This CDR3 has 15 amino acids. Trimming cost V 6 bases and J 2 bases, with 16 bases left between them. CDR3 residues: CASSEWEPRNYGYTF. The CDR3 bases are TGTGCCAGCAGCGAGTGGGAGCCGAGAAACTATGGCTACACCTTC.

The chain recombines TRBV4-2 with TRBJ2-2; 9 positions match TRBD2. The CDR3 spans 15 residues. The germline V gene has CDR1 LGHNA and CDR2 YNFKEQ. The junction had 10 bases not matched to a gene; V was cut back by 10 bases and J by 4 bases. CDR3 nucleotides: TGTGCCACTCTCAATAGCGGGAGAGGCACCGGGGAGCTGTTTTTT. Translating it yields CATLNSGRGTGELFF.

The chain links TRBV19 to TRBJ2-1; 7 bases line up with TRBD2. Germline assignment: CDR1 LNHDA and CDR2 SQIVND (reference sequence). J gave up 4 bases and V 7 bases, and 10 bases lay outside the gene matches. The CDR3 sequence is 15 residues long. The CDR3 spells CASTTLAANYNEQFF. The CDR3 bases are TGTGCCAGTACGACCCTAGCGGCGAATTACAATGAGCAGTTCTTC. Using reference TRBV19 and TRBJ2-1 for the parts outside the CDR3, the full variable domain is DGGITQSPKYLFRKEGQNVTLSCEQNLNHDAMYWYRQDPGQGLRLIYYSQIVNDFQKGDIAEGYSVSREKKESFPLTVTSAQKNPTAFYLCASTTLAANYNEQFFGPGTRLTVL.

The V call is TRBV29-1, the J call TRBJ2-1, with 10 nucleotides matching TRBD2. Per germline, CDR1 SQVTM and CDR2 ANQGSEA. V shed 7 bases, J shed 7 bases, and the junction held 10 bases outside the gene matches. This CDR3 has 14 residues. CDR3 coding DNA: TGCAGCGCCCCAGGACTAGCGGAGGGGAATGAGCAGTTCTTC. Its protein is CSAPGLAEGNEQFF.

This chain connects TRBV6-6 to TRBJ2-7; 7 bases are a match to TRBD1. This CDR3 spans 15 amino acids. Losses at the gene ends were 2 bases for V and 5 bases for J; bases not matched to a gene: 9. Per germline, CDR1 MNHNY and CDR2 SVGAGI (reference sequence). The CDR3 DNA follows: TGTGCCAGCAGTTACGGTCAGGGGGAGTGGAACGAGCAGTACTTC. Translation gives CASSYGQGEWNEQYF.

This chain joins TRBV5-6 and TRBJ2-6; D is ambiguous. The CDR3 sequence is 14 residues long. The germline V gene encodes CDR1 SGHDT and CDR2 YYEEEE. Trimming shortened V by 4 bases and J by 0 bases, and 5 bases separated the two germline ends. CDR3 sequence reads: CASSLDSGANVLTF. The CDR3 DNA sequence: TGTGCCAGCAGCCTGGACTCTGGGGCCAACGTCCTGACTTTC.

V and J are TRBV6-6 and TRBJ1-2, with D tentatively TRBD1 (5 bases). The length of the CDR3 is 15 residues. Germline V lookup: CDR1 MNHNY, CDR2 SVGAGI (reference sequence). V lost 6 bases to trimming and J lost 6 bases, with 20 bases between them. The CDR3 DNA reads TGTGCCAGCAGCGACGCGGGACCGGGGCACGATGGCTACACCTTC. Protein: CASSDAGPGHDGYTF.